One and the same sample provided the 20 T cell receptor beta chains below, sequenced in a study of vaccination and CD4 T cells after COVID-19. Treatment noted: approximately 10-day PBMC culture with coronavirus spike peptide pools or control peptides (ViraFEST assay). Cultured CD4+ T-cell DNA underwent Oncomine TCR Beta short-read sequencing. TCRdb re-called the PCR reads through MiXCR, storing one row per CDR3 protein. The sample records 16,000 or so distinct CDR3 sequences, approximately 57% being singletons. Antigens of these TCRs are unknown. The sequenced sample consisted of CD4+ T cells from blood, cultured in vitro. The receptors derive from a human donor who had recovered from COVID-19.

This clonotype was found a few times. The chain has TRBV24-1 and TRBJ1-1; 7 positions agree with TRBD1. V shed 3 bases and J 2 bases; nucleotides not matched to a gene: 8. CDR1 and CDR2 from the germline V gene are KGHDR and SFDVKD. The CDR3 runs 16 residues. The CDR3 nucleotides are TGTGCCACCAGTGATCGGGACAGACAGGGAAACACTGAAGCTTTCTTT. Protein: CATSDRDRQGNTEAFF.

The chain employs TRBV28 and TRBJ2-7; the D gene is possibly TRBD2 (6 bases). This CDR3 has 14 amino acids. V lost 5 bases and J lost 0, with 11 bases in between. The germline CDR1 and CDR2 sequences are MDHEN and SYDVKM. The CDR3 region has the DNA TGTGCCAGCAGTCAGCCTAGCGTCTCCTACGAGCAGTACTTC. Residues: CASSQPSVSYEQYF. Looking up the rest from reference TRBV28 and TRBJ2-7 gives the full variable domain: DVKVTQSSRYLVKRTGEKVFLECVQDMDHENMFWYRQDPGLGLRLIYFSYDVKMKEKGDIPEGYSVSREKKERFSLILESASTNQTSMYLCASSQPSVSYEQYFGPGTRLTVT.

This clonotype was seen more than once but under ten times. Here the CDR3 DNA reads TGTGCCAGCAGTTCTACTTGGGAGACTGAAGCTTTCTTT. Translation gives CASSSTWETEAFF. V and J are TRBV6-5 and TRBJ1-1; no clear D. Between the trimmed V and J ends, which lost 4 bases and 5 bases, there was a span of 11 bases. The CDR3 length is 13 residues. Germline loops: CDR1 MNHEY, CDR2 SVGAGI.

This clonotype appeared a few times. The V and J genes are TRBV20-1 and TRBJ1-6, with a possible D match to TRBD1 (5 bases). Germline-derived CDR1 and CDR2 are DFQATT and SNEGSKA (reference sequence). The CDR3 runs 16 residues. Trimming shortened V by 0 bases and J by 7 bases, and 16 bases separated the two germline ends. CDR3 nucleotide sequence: TGCAGTGCTAGAGAACAGGCGGCCTCGATGAATTCACCCCTCCACTTT. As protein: CSAREQAASMNSPLHF.

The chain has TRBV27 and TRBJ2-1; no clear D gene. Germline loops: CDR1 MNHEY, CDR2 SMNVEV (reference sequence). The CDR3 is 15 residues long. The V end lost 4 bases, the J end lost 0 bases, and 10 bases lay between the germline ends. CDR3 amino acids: CASSSSRVSYNEQFF. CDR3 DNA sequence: TGTGCCAGCAGTTCCAGTCGGGTCTCCTACAATGAGCAGTTCTTC.

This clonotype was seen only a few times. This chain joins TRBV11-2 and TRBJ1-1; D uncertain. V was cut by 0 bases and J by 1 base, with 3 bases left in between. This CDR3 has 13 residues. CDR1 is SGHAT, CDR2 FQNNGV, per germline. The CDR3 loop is CASSLDRNTEAFF. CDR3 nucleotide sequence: TGTGCCAGCAGCTTAGATCGGAACACTGAAGCTTTCTTT.

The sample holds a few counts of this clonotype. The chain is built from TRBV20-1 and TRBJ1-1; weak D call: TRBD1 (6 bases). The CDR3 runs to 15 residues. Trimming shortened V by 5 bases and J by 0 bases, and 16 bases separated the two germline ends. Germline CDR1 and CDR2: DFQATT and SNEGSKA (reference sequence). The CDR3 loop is CSAATRGFVNTEAFF. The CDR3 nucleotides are TGCAGTGCTGCTACCAGGGGATTTGTGAACACTGAAGCTTTCTTT.

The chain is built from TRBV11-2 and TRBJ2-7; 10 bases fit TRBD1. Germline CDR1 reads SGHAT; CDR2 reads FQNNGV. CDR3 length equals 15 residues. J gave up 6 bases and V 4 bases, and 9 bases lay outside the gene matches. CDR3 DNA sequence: TGTGCCAGCAGCTCGCGACCGGGACAGGGGTTCGAGCAGTACTTC. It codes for CASSSRPGQGFEQYF.

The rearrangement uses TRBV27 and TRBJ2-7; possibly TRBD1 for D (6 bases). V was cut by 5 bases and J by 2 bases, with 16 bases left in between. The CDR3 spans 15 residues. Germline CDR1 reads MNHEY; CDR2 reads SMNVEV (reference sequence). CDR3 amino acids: CASSEHGTNPYEQYF. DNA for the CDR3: TGTGCCAGCAGTGAACACGGGACAAACCCCTACGAGCAGTACTTC.

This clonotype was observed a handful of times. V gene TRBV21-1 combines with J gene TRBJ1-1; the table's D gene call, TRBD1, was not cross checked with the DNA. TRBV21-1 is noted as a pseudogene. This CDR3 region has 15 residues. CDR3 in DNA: TGTGCCAGCAGCAAACTGCGGACAGTGAACACTGAAGCTTTCTTT. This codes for CASSKLRTVNTEAFF.

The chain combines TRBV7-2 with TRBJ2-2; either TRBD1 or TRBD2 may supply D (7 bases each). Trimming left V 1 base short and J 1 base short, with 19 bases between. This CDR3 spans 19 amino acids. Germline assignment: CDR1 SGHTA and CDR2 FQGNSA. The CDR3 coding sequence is TGTGCCAGCAGCTTAGTCTTTTGGGCAGGGGGGGGGAACACCGGGGAGCTGTTTTTT. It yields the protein CASSLVFWAGGGNTGELFF.

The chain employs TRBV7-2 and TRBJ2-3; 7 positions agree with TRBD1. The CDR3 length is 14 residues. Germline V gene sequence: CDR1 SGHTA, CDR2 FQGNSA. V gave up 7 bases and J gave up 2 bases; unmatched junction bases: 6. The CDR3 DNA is TGTGCCAGCACCCCAGACAGGGCCACAGATACGCAGTATTTT. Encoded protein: CASTPDRATDTQYF.

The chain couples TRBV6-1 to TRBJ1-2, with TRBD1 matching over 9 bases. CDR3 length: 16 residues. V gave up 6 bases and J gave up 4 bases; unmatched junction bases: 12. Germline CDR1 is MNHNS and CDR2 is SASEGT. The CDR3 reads CASREQGARFTYGYTF. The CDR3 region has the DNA TGTGCCAGCAGAGAACAGGGGGCGAGGTTCACCTATGGCTACACCTTC.

DNA of the CDR3: TGCGCCGGGGTAGGGGCGAGTGTTAACTATGGCTACACCTTC. Residues: CAGVGASVNYGYTF. The chain carries TRBV23-1 and TRBJ1-2, with D maybe TRBD1 (5 bases). TRBV23-1 is sorted into the ORF group, with uncertain function. This CDR3 is built from 14 residues. Trimming pared 11 bases from V and 1 base from J, leaving 17 bases between.

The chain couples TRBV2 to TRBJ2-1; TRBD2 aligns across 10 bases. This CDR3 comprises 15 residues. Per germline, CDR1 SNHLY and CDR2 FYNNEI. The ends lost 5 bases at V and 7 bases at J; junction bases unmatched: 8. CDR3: CASSRQSGGVNEQFF. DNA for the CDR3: TGTGCCAGCAGTAGGCAGAGCGGGGGGGTAAATGAGCAGTTCTTC. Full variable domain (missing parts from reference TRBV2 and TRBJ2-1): EPEVTQTPSHQVTQMGQEVILRCVPISNHLYFYWYRQILGQKVEFLVSFYNNEISEKSEIFDDQFSVERPDGSNFTLKIRSTKLEDSAMYFCASSRQSGGVNEQFFGPGTRLTVL.

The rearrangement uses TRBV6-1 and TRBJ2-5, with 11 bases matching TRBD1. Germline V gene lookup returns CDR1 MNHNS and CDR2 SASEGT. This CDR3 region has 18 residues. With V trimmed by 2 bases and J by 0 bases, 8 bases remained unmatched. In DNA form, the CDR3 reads TGTGCCAGCAGTGAACCGATCCGGGACAGGGGGTACCAAGAGACCCAGTACTTC. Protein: CASSEPIRDRGYQETQYF.

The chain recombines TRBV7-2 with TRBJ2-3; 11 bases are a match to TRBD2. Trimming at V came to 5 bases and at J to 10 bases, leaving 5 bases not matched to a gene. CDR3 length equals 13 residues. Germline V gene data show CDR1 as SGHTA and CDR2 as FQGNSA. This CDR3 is CASSGLAGGPQYF. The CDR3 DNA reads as TGTGCCAGCAGCGGATTAGCGGGAGGGCCGCAGTATTTT.

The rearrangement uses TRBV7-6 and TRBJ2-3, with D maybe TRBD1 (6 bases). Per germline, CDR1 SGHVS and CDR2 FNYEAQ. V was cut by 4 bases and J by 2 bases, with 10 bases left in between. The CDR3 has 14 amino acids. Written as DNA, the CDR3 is TGTGCCAGCAGCTCTCGACAGGTCACAGATACGCAGTATTTT. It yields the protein CASSSRQVTDTQYF.

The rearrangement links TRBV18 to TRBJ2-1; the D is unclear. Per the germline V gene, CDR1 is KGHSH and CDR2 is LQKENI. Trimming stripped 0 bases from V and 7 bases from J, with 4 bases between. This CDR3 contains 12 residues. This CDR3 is CASSPPLNEQFF. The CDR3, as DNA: TGTGCCAGCTCACCACCTTTAAATGAGCAGTTCTTC.

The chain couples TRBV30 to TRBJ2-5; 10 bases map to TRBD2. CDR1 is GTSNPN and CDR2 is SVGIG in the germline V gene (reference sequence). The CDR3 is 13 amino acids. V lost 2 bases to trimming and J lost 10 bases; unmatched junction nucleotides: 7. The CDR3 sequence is CAWSSSGRGDQYF. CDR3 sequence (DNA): TGTGCCTGGAGTTCTAGCGGGAGAGGGGACCAGTACTTC.